The entry that follows covers one T cell receptor beta chain sequence. As yet, its antigen is unknown. The CDR3 runs 15 residues. Per germline, CDR1 SGDLS and CDR2 YYNGEE. V was trimmed by 0 bases and J by 0 bases, leaving 7 bases between them. The data belong to a study of T cell responses to AZD1222 COVID-19 vaccine. The overall study: Analysis merged second doses at about 4 or about 12 weeks.

Study-wide points: Seropositive at baseline were only a handful of AZD1222 recipients. Spike-spanning, vaccine-associated CD4 TCRs were dominant at 160-218 and 743-854.

TCRdb keeps only in-frame clones here, not all; method: immunoSEQ multiplex PCR. Among more than 90,000 clones listed, about 86% were seen once. Sequenced here: peripheral blood, sampled on day 0 of AZD1222 vaccination. The sequence came from an adult in good health. This sequence joins TRBV9 and TRBJ2-1, with D unresolved. The CDR3 DNA follows: TGTGCCAGCAGCGTAGAGAGCTACTCCTACAATGAGCAGTTCTTC. It specifies CASSVESYSYNEQFF.